This TCR beta chain was recovered during a study of T-cell memory formation after mild COVID-19. TCRdb analysed the 5' RACE reads with MiXCR anew, one entry per CDR3 protein. The sample yields around 470,000 distinct CDR3 sequences, around 20% seen once. This CDR3 contains 14 residues. V was trimmed by 8 bases and J by 2 bases, leaving 15 bases between them. CDR1 SEHNR and CDR2 FQNEAQ come from the germline V gene (reference sequence). The V call is TRBV7-9, the J call TRBJ1-2; D is uncertain. The sample was PBMCs or a T cell subset sorted from them (not recorded which). This receptor was identified in an adult woman who had mild COVID-19 (a few samples of this study predate the infection). Cell type and time point are not known. CDR3 sequence reads: CASSETGANYGYTF. The CDR3 DNA reads as TGTGCCAGCTCCGAGACGGGAGCCAACTATGGCTACACCTTC.